A selection of T cell receptor beta chains follows, all from one sample in a study of blood T cell repertoires in COVID-19. Measured with immunoSEQ multiplex PCR; TCRdb has only the in-frame clones, and not every one. Seen here are some 150,000 clones, approximately 90% observed once, and the top ten hold 0.7% to 0.9%. Specimen: PBMCs or T cells enriched from blood (not recorded which). The receptors originated from a woman aged 18 to 35 who had recovered from COVID-19. CDR3s include the opening cysteine and the closing phenylalanine or tryptophan. D genes are given only for firm matches. Some rows mark clone size as missing; the rest say once, few, many or name a class of expanded clone.

clone_size: .; v_call: TRBV7-3; d_call: .; j_call: TRBJ1-2; cdr3_nt: TGTGCCAGCAGCGAACACCCACAGGGCCTGGGGGACTATGGCTACACCTTC; cdr3_aa: CASSEHPQGLGDYGYTF
clone_size: .; v_call: TRBV5-1; d_call: .; j_call: TRBJ2-7; cdr3_nt: TGCGCCAGCAGCTTGACAGGGTCCTACGAGCAGTACTTC; cdr3_aa: CASSLTGSYEQYF
clone_size: once; v_call: TRBV5-1; d_call: TRBD2; j_call: TRBJ2-3; cdr3_nt: TGCGCCAGCAGCTTGGGACTAGCGGGTTCCACAGATACGCAGTATTTT; cdr3_aa: CASSLGLAGSTDTQYF
clone_size: .; v_call: TRBV5-1; d_call: TRBD2; j_call: TRBJ2-3; cdr3_nt: TGCGCCAGCTCCGAAGGGTCTAGCGGGACGACTGGCACAGATACGCAGTATTTT; cdr3_aa: CASSEGSSGTTGTDTQYF
clone_size: .; v_call: TRBV11-2; d_call: TRBD2; j_call: TRBJ2-2; cdr3_nt: TGTGCCAGCAGCTCGTTAGCGGGGAACACCGGGGAGCTGTTTTTT; cdr3_aa: CASSSLAGNTGELFF
clone_size: .; v_call: TRBV27; d_call: TRBD2; j_call: TRBJ2-1; cdr3_nt: TGTGCCAGCACCCAAAATCCCCGACTAGCGGGAGATGGGGACTCCTACAATGAGCAGTTCTTC; cdr3_aa: CASTQNPRLAGDGDSYNEQFF
clone_size: .; v_call: TRBV7-6; d_call: TRBD1; j_call: TRBJ2-7; cdr3_nt: TGTGCCAGCAGCTTACGCACAGGGGACGAGCAGTACTTC; cdr3_aa: CASSLRTGDEQYF
clone_size: .; v_call: TRBV28; d_call: .; j_call: TRBJ1-6; cdr3_nt: TGTGCCAGCAGGTCCACCTCGACACGGCCCCTCCACTTT; cdr3_aa: CASRSTSTRPLHF
clone_size: .; v_call: TRBV28; d_call: TRBD1; j_call: TRBJ2-1; cdr3_nt: TGTGCCAGCAGGATACAAGGGACAGGGAGTTTGAATGAGCAGTTCTTC; cdr3_aa: CASRIQGTGSLNEQFF
clone_size: .; v_call: TRBV9; d_call: TRBD2; j_call: TRBJ2-7; cdr3_nt: TGTGCCAGCAGCGTAGATCCCAGCGGGACTAAGTACTTC; cdr3_aa: CASSVDPSGTKYF
clone_size: .; v_call: TRBV19; d_call: .; j_call: TRBJ1-2; cdr3_nt: TGTGCCACATGGGGCCCTCTCAGTTCTAACTATGGCTACACCTTC; cdr3_aa: CATWGPLSSNYGYTF
clone_size: once; v_call: TRBV14; d_call: TRBD1; j_call: TRBJ1-6; cdr3_nt: TGTGCCAGCAGCCGGATCAGGGGGGCTGACAATTCACCCCTCCACTTT; cdr3_aa: CASSRIRGADNSPLHF
clone_size: .; v_call: TRBV15; d_call: TRBD2; j_call: TRBJ2-7; cdr3_nt: TGTGCCACCAGCAGAGATCGAACTAGCGGAACTTACGAGCAGTACTTC; cdr3_aa: CATSRDRTSGTYEQYF
clone_size: .; v_call: TRBV6-5; d_call: TRBD2; j_call: TRBJ2-1; cdr3_nt: TGTGCCAGCAGTTTGGGGATAGCGGGAGGGCTTAATGAGCAGTTCTTC; cdr3_aa: CASSLGIAGGLNEQFF
clone_size: .; v_call: TRBV27; d_call: .; j_call: TRBJ1-2; cdr3_nt: TGTGCCAGCAGCGGTGACAGTTTAACTAACTATGGCTACACCTTC; cdr3_aa: CASSGDSLTNYGYTF
clone_size: .; v_call: TRBV19; d_call: TRBD1; j_call: TRBJ2-7; cdr3_nt: TGTGCCAGTAGGAAGGGACAGGGCTACGAGCAGTACTTC; cdr3_aa: CASRKGQGYEQYF
clone_size: .; v_call: TRBV18; d_call: .; j_call: TRBJ2-2; cdr3_nt: TGTGCCAGCTCACCCGCAGGGGTGTACACCGGGGAGCTGTTTTTT; cdr3_aa: CASSPAGVYTGELFF
clone_size: .; v_call: TRBV7-3; d_call: TRBD2; j_call: TRBJ2-1; cdr3_nt: TGTGCCAGCAGCGGGGACTACCGGGGTGAGCAGTTCTTC; cdr3_aa: CASSGDYRGEQFF
clone_size: .; v_call: TRBV28; d_call: .; j_call: TRBJ1-1; cdr3_nt: TGTGCCAGCAGAGGGGATAGTAACACTGAAGCTTTCTTT; cdr3_aa: CASRGDSNTEAFF
clone_size: .; v_call: TRBV18; d_call: TRBD1; j_call: TRBJ2-3; cdr3_nt: TGTGCCAGCTCACCCGGGACAGGGCTAGATACGCAGTATTTT; cdr3_aa: CASSPGTGLDTQYF
clone_size: .; v_call: TRBV5-1; d_call: TRBD1; j_call: TRBJ2-1; cdr3_nt: TGCGCCAGCAGCTACGAGACAGGGAACTACAATGAGCAGTTCTTC; cdr3_aa: CASSYETGNYNEQFF
clone_size: .; v_call: TRBV19; d_call: .; j_call: TRBJ1-1; cdr3_nt: TGTGCCAGTAGTATAGAGAAGGGGCCTGAAGCTTTCTTT; cdr3_aa: CASSIEKGPEAFF
clone_size: .; v_call: TRBV6-4; d_call: .; j_call: TRBJ2-1; cdr3_nt: TGTGCCAGCAGTCACCGGGACTCACTCTACAATGAGCAGTTCTTC; cdr3_aa: CASSHRDSLYNEQFF
clone_size: .; v_call: TRBV7-9; d_call: .; j_call: TRBJ2-7; cdr3_nt: TGTGCCAGCAGCTTGTCCGGGAGCTACGAGCAGTACTTC; cdr3_aa: CASSLSGSYEQYF
clone_size: .; v_call: TRBV2; d_call: .; j_call: TRBJ1-1; cdr3_nt: TGTGCCAGCAGTGAAATCCGGACGGGAAACACTGAAGCTTTCTTT; cdr3_aa: CASSEIRTGNTEAFF
clone_size: .; v_call: TRBV7-9; d_call: TRBD1; j_call: TRBJ1-4; cdr3_nt: TGTGCCAGCAGCTTACCCTCAGGGGGCCGCGATGAAAAACTGTTTTTT; cdr3_aa: CASSLPSGGRDEKLFF
clone_size: .; v_call: TRBV11-3; d_call: .; j_call: TRBJ2-1; cdr3_nt: TGTGCCAGCAGCTTACGAGGGGTGGGGGGTAATGAGCAGTTCTTC; cdr3_aa: CASSLRGVGGNEQFF
clone_size: .; v_call: TRBV24-1; d_call: .; j_call: TRBJ2-3; cdr3_nt: TGTGCCACCAGTGACTTAGGCCGGGACTCATTCACAGATACGCAGTATTTT; cdr3_aa: CATSDLGRDSFTDTQYF
clone_size: .; v_call: TRBV9; d_call: TRBD1; j_call: TRBJ1-1; cdr3_nt: TGTGCCAGCAGCACCACTCCGGGACAGGGGTCGGGAGCTTTCTTT; cdr3_aa: CASSTTPGQGSGAFF
clone_size: .; v_call: TRBV9; d_call: .; j_call: TRBJ2-1; cdr3_nt: TGTGCCAGCGGGAGGGAGCAGTTCTTC; cdr3_aa: CASGREQFF
clone_size: .; v_call: TRBV28; d_call: TRBD2; j_call: TRBJ2-2; cdr3_nt: TGTGCCAGCAGTCTATCCGGGACTAGGTCCGGGGAGCTGTTTTTT; cdr3_aa: CASSLSGTRSGELFF
clone_size: .; v_call: TRBV7-9; d_call: .; j_call: TRBJ2-7; cdr3_nt: TGTGCCAGCGGGAGCTACGAGCAGTACTTC; cdr3_aa: CASGSYEQYF
clone_size: .; v_call: TRBV4-3; d_call: .; j_call: TRBJ1-1; cdr3_nt: TGCGCCAGCAGCTCAGAACACAACACTGAAGCTTTCTTT; cdr3_aa: CASSSEHNTEAFF
clone_size: .; v_call: TRBV7-9; d_call: TRBD1; j_call: TRBJ1-2; cdr3_nt: TGTGCCAGCAGCTTCGGACCGGGACAGGGGAACTATGGCTACACCTTC; cdr3_aa: CASSFGPGQGNYGYTF
clone_size: .; v_call: TRBV28; d_call: TRBD1; j_call: TRBJ2-4; cdr3_nt: TGTGCCAGCAGTTCACAGGGGGCGCGGGGACGAACCAAAAACATTCAGTACTTC; cdr3_aa: CASSSQGARGRTKNIQYF
clone_size: once; v_call: TRBV28; d_call: TRBD1; j_call: TRBJ1-6; cdr3_nt: TGTGCCAGCAGTCCCCGGACAGGGTTAGGTAATTCACCCCTCCACTTT; cdr3_aa: CASSPRTGLGNSPLHF
clone_size: .; v_call: TRBV5-1; d_call: TRBD2; j_call: TRBJ2-7; cdr3_nt: TGCGCCAGCAGCGCCGTGGCCAACGGACTAGTGGGATACGAGCAGTACTTC; cdr3_aa: CASSAVANGLVGYEQYF
clone_size: .; v_call: TRBV6-5; d_call: .; j_call: TRBJ1-5; cdr3_nt: TGTGCCAGCAGCCCAGATAGCAATCAGCCCCAGCATTTT; cdr3_aa: CASSPDSNQPQHF
clone_size: once; v_call: TRBV19; d_call: TRBD2; j_call: TRBJ2-5; cdr3_nt: TGTGCCAGTAGGGGGACTAGCGGGAGGGGTCAAGAGACCCAGTACTTC; cdr3_aa: CASRGTSGRGQETQYF
clone_size: .; v_call: TRBV10-3; d_call: .; j_call: TRBJ2-3; cdr3_nt: TGTGCCATCAGTGCCGATACAGGTTACACAGATACGCAGTATTTT; cdr3_aa: CAISADTGYTDTQYF
clone_size: .; v_call: TRBV7-2; d_call: .; j_call: TRBJ2-7; cdr3_nt: TGTGCCAGCAGCTTAGTGGGAGGGGGACTTGTCTACGAGCAGTACTTC; cdr3_aa: CASSLVGGGLVYEQYF
clone_size: .; v_call: TRBV9; d_call: .; j_call: TRBJ2-7; cdr3_nt: TGTGCCAGCAGCCGGGAATTTTCCGGCGAGCAGTACTTC; cdr3_aa: CASSREFSGEQYF
clone_size: .; v_call: TRBV7-9; d_call: TRBD1; j_call: TRBJ2-7; cdr3_nt: TGTGCCAGCAGCGAAAGACAGGGGCGTGGGTACGAGCAGTACTTC; cdr3_aa: CASSERQGRGYEQYF
clone_size: .; v_call: TRBV28; d_call: TRBD2; j_call: TRBJ2-7; cdr3_nt: TGTGCCAGCAGTTACCCTCTAGCGGGAGGGTCCTACGAGCAGTACTTC; cdr3_aa: CASSYPLAGGSYEQYF
clone_size: .; v_call: TRBV5-5; d_call: .; j_call: TRBJ1-2; cdr3_nt: TGTGCCAGCAGCTTAGTAGGGAGCCGTTATGGCTACACCTTC; cdr3_aa: CASSLVGSRYGYTF
clone_size: once; v_call: TRBV28; d_call: TRBD2; j_call: TRBJ2-1; cdr3_nt: TGTGCCAGCAGCCGAACGACTAGCGGGAGAGACCGCGAGCAGTTCTTC; cdr3_aa: CASSRTTSGRDREQFF
clone_size: .; v_call: TRBV28; d_call: .; j_call: TRBJ2-1; cdr3_nt: TGTGCCAGCAGTTTAGCGGGGTGGTTTAATGAGCAGTTCTTC; cdr3_aa: CASSLAGWFNEQFF
clone_size: .; v_call: TRBV4-1; d_call: .; j_call: TRBJ2-3; cdr3_nt: TGCGCCAGCAGCCAAGGTCCGGGGTCTAGCACAGATACGCAGTATTTT; cdr3_aa: CASSQGPGSSTDTQYF
clone_size: .; v_call: TRBV28; d_call: TRBD2; j_call: TRBJ2-7; cdr3_nt: TGTGCCAGCAAGTTAGCGGGAGGGAACGAGCAGTACTTC; cdr3_aa: CASKLAGGNEQYF
clone_size: .; v_call: TRBV5-1; d_call: .; j_call: TRBJ2-1; cdr3_nt: TGCGCCAGCAGCTTGGAGGCGGCTTACAATGAGCAGTTCTTC; cdr3_aa: CASSLEAAYNEQFF
clone_size: .; v_call: TRBV6-5; d_call: .; j_call: TRBJ1-1; cdr3_nt: TGTGCCAGCAGCCGGTTGAACACTGAAGCTTTCTTT; cdr3_aa: CASSRLNTEAFF
clone_size: .; v_call: TRBV6-2/TRBV6-3; d_call: .; j_call: TRBJ2-1; cdr3_nt: TGTGCCAGCACCCCAGGGGAGGTCCCCCACAATGAGCAGTTCTTC; cdr3_aa: CASTPGEVPHNEQFF
clone_size: .; v_call: TRBV7-2; d_call: .; j_call: TRBJ1-5; cdr3_nt: TGTGCCAGCAGCCCGGACAGAAGCAATCAGCCCCAGCATTTT; cdr3_aa: CASSPDRSNQPQHF
clone_size: .; v_call: TRBV5-1; d_call: .; j_call: TRBJ2-1; cdr3_nt: TGCGCCAGCAGCTTGAAGGGGCGGCAGTCGGTCGATGAGCAGTTCTTC; cdr3_aa: CASSLKGRQSVDEQFF